These 19 T cell receptor beta chains came from one sample sequenced in a study of blood T cell repertoires in COVID-19 (dated by TCRdb to about 2020). The protocol used for the library was the immunoSEQ multiplex PCR assay. TCRdb obtained this table from immuneACCESS and retained in-frame rearrangements with V and J assigned. These tables miss some clones; where compared with another copy, unresolved V genes account for less than half of the shortfall, and the remainder is unexplained. Recorded for this sample are roughly 81,000 clones; about four fifths of them occurred a single time. The ten largest clones add up to less than 40% of the sample. Sequencing was performed on peripheral blood. Every receptor here comes from a man older than 75 with active or convalescent COVID-19.

The gene calls are TRBV3-1 (or the pseudogene TRBV3-2) and TRBJ1-4; possibly TRBD1 for D (6 bases). The V end lost 4 bases, the J end lost 10 bases, and 19 bases lay between the germline ends. The CDR3 covers 15 residues. The germline V gene has CDR1 LGHDT and CDR2 YNNKEL (reference sequence). The CDR3 protein is CASSLLRGNQGKLFF. In DNA form, the CDR3 reads TGTGCCAGCAGCCTTCTGAGGGGGAATCAGGGAAAACTGTTTTTT.

The chain combines TRBV6-5 with TRBJ1-5; the match to TRBD1 covers 7 bases. Germline V CDR1 and CDR2: MNHEY, SVGAGI. The CDR3 is 14 amino acids. V lost 6 bases to trimming and J lost 5 bases; unmatched junction nucleotides: 7. CDR3 amino acids: CASSRDRDDQPQHF. The CDR3 nucleotides are TGTGCCAGCAGCCGCGACAGGGACGATCAGCCCCAGCATTTT.

V usage is TRBV11-2 and J usage is TRBJ2-3; D remains unclear. The germline gives CDR1 SGHAT, CDR2 FQNNGV. V was shortened by 3 bases and J by 4 bases, with 11 bases between the two germline ends. This CDR3 comprises 14 residues. CDR3 DNA: TGTGCCAGCAGCTTTGGAGCAGACCCAGATACGCAGTATTTT. Encoded protein: CASSFGADPDTQYF.

The count of this clone is one. The chain combines TRBV4-3 with TRBJ1-3, with TRBD1 identical over 9 bases. The V segment lost 5 bases and the J segment 2 bases; nucleotides outside the gene matches: 7. CDR1 and CDR2 (germline): LGHNA, YSLEER. The CDR3 totals 16 residues. For the CDR3, the DNA is TGCGCCAGCAGCATGGGAGGGACAGGGCCTGGAAACACCATATATTTT. Translated: CASSMGGTGPGNTIYF.

This rearrangement joins TRBV5-6 to TRBJ1-1, with 9 bases matching TRBD1. Losses at the gene ends were 4 bases for V and 1 base for J; bases not matched to a gene: 11. The CDR3 runs to 17 residues. Germline lookup yields CDR1 SGHDT and CDR2 YYEEEE. Here the CDR3 DNA reads TGTGCCAGCAGCCCCTCGGGACAGGGCTTGGGGAACACTGAAGCTTTCTTT. It translates to CASSPSGQGLGNTEAFF.

A word on this clone: This CDR3 is also generated by other DNA sequences in the sample. J is TRBJ2-5 and V is TRBV7-2, with TRBD2 matching over 7 bases. CDR1 SGHTA and CDR2 FQGNSA come from the germline V gene. The CDR3 loop spans 14 amino acids. V was pared by 3 bases and J by 5 bases, with 6 bases of the junction left unmatched. CDR3 bases: TGTGCCAGCAGCTTGGCGGGAGTCGGGGAGACCCAGTACTTC. Translating gives CASSLAGVGETQYF.

The rearrangement uses TRBV19 and TRBJ2-5, with 8 bases aligning to TRBD2. V shed 1 base, J shed 1 base, and the junction held 2 bases outside the gene matches. CDR3 length: 15 residues. CDR1 and CDR2 from the germline V gene are LNHDA and SQIVND (reference sequence). CDR3 bases: TGTGCCAGTAGTATAGGAACTAGCGGCCAAGAGACCCAGTACTTC. Its protein is CASSIGTSGQETQYF.

In DNA, the CDR3 is TGTGCCAGCAGCTGGGACAGGAACACCGGGGAGCTGTTTTTT. This encodes CASSWDRNTGELFF. The genes are TRBV6-4 and TRBJ2-2; 7 nucleotides match TRBD1. There are 14 residues in the CDR3. CDR1 and CDR2 (germline): MRHNA, SNTAGT. V was clipped by 6 bases and J by 1 base; unmatched bases: 2.

CDR3 sequence: CASSPAGGRGDIQYF. CDR3 DNA: TGTGCCAGCAGCCCGGCGGGCGGGAGAGGGGACATTCAGTACTTC. J is TRBJ2-4 and V is TRBV11-2; 7 positions agree with TRBD2. Germline-derived CDR1 and CDR2 are SGHAT and FQNNGV. The CDR3 consists of 15 residues. Trimming at V came to 5 bases and at J to 8 bases, leaving 12 bases not matched to a gene.

The CDR3 DNA is TGTGCCAGTAGTATATGGCAGAACACTGAAGCTTTCTTT. Amino acid sequence: CASSIWQNTEAFF. The chain employs TRBV19 and TRBJ1-1; D gene ambiguous. CDR3 size: 13 residues. V lost 2 bases and J 1 base, leaving 5 bases between the germline ends. The germline V gene encodes CDR1 LNHDA and CDR2 SQIVND (reference sequence).

The J gene is TRBJ2-1, the V gene TRBV28, with 8 nucleotides matching TRBD2. This CDR3 is built from 16 residues. The V gene's germline CDR1 is MDHEN and CDR2 SYDVKM. After removal of 7 bases from V and 3 bases from J, the junction contained 11 bases not matched to a gene. The DNA of the CDR3 is TGTGCCAGCATCCGGGGGGGGGCATCGAACTACAATGAGCAGTTCTTC. Protein sequence: CASIRGGASNYNEQFF.

The chain couples TRBV19 to TRBJ2-3; 12 nucleotides line up with TRBD2. The J segment lost 3 bases and the V segment lost 5 bases, leaving 6 bases of the junction unmatched. The germline CDR1 and CDR2 sequences are LNHDA and SQIVND (reference sequence). The CDR3 is 16 amino acids. The CDR3: CASSPTSGSPTDTQYF. CDR3 bases: TGTGCCAGTAGTCCGACTAGCGGGAGTCCAACAGATACGCAGTATTTT.

J is TRBJ2-7 and V is TRBV7-9; 11 positions agree with TRBD2. This CDR3 contains 18 residues. The ends lost 2 bases at V and 0 bases at J; junction bases unmatched: 9. CDR1 and CDR2 (germline): SEHNR, FQNEAQ (reference sequence). In DNA form, the CDR3 reads TGTGCCAGCAGCTTACCCCTAGCGGGGGGCACCAACTCCTACGAGCAGTACTTC. It yields the protein CASSLPLAGGTNSYEQYF. The complete variable domain, with remaining parts taken from reference TRBV7-9 and TRBJ2-7, reads DTGVSQNPRHKITKRGQNVTFRCDPISEHNRLYWYRQTLGQGPEFLTYFQNEAQLEKSRLLSDRFSAERPKGSFSTLEIQRTEQGDSAMYLCASSLPLAGGTNSYEQYFGPGTRLTVT.

V and J are TRBV19 and TRBJ1-2; no firm D call. The germline V gene has CDR1 LNHDA and CDR2 SQIVND (reference sequence). The germline V and J ends were trimmed by 3 bases and 0 bases, with 14 bases remaining between them. There are 16 residues in the CDR3. The CDR3 bases are TGTGCCAGTAGTATCACAGTGGCTAAAGCTAACTATGGCTACACCTTC. This sequence encodes CASSITVAKANYGYTF.

The chain couples TRBV5-1 to TRBJ2-7, with 9 bases matching TRBD2. V lost 1 base, J lost 3 bases, and 5 bases stayed unmatched. Per the germline V gene, CDR1 is SGHRS and CDR2 is YFSETQ. This CDR3 is 15 amino acids long. The DNA of the CDR3 is TGCGCCAGCAGCTTGCTAGCGGGATCCGTCTACGAGCAGTACTTC. It is translated as CASSLLAGSVYEQYF.

The CDR3 region is CASSQAVTPIAGPYTQYF. Here the CDR3 DNA reads TGTGCCAGCAGCCAAGCGGTCACCCCAATAGCGGGACCGTATACGCAGTATTTT. The chain carries TRBV3-1 (or the pseudogene TRBV3-2) and TRBJ2-3; 8 nucleotides agree with TRBD2. V shed 1 base, J shed 7 bases, and the junction held 16 bases outside the gene matches. The CDR3 covers 18 residues. Germline V gives CDR1 LGHDT, CDR2 YNNKEL (reference sequence).

This sequence joins TRBV4-1 and TRBJ2-7; 7 bases map to TRBD2. J gave up 2 bases and V 4 bases, and 8 bases lay outside the gene matches. Germline lookup yields CDR1 MGHRA and CDR2 YSYEKL. There are 15 residues in the CDR3. CDR3 in amino acids: CASSPQRRGTYEQYF. The CDR3 DNA sequence: TGCGCCAGCAGCCCCCAGAGGCGGGGGACCTACGAGCAGTACTTC.

J is TRBJ1-5 and V is TRBV6-1, with D tentatively TRBD1 (6 bases). V was pared by 3 bases and J by 7 bases, with 13 bases between. Germline CDR1 MNHNS, CDR2 SASEGT. The CDR3 extends over 14 amino acids. The DNA for the CDR3 is TGTGCCAGCAGTGATGGGGGCGCAGAACAGCCCCAGCATTTT. Protein product: CASSDGGAEQPQHF.

The chain has TRBV7-9 and TRBJ2-1, with D tentatively TRBD2 (5 bases). The CDR3 sequence is 13 residues long. Trimming removed 4 bases from V and 10 bases from J, with 14 bases in between. From germline, CDR1 is SEHNR and CDR2 FQNEAQ (reference sequence). CDR3 bases: TGTGCCAGCAGCTCCTCAGTCTCGGGGGAGCAGTTCTTC. This translates into CASSSSVSGEQFF.